The source of this TCR beta chain is a study of blood T cell repertoires in COVID-19. Study in general: Acute and convalescent COVID-19 specimens originated in the United States, Italy and Spain.

In the study's own analysis: Nucleated cell number was recorded as an estimate derived from reference gene primer amplification. Profiling relied on immunoSEQ multiplex PCR, and the TCRdb table lists in-frame clones only, not all of them. That table gives V, J and clone size, and the DNA gave D and trimming. This sample has hundreds of thousands of clones, with about 88% found just once. In germline, CDR1 is KGHSH, CDR2 LQKENI. The CDR3 sequence is 13 residues long. The V end lost 2 bases, the J end lost 11 bases, and 13 bases lay between the germline ends. Assignment of participants to cohorts was predicated upon participant-reported clinical history.

This clonotype was sampled from a woman between 18 and 29 years old who had been exposed to COVID-19. The sequencing sample was made of PBMCs or T cells enriched from blood (not recorded which). V gene TRBV18 combines with J gene TRBJ2-1; tentative D call: TRBD1 (6 bases). CDR3 in amino acids: CASSPGETGQQFF. DNA of the CDR3: TGTGCCAGCTCACCAGGGGAAACAGGGCAGCAGTTCTTC.